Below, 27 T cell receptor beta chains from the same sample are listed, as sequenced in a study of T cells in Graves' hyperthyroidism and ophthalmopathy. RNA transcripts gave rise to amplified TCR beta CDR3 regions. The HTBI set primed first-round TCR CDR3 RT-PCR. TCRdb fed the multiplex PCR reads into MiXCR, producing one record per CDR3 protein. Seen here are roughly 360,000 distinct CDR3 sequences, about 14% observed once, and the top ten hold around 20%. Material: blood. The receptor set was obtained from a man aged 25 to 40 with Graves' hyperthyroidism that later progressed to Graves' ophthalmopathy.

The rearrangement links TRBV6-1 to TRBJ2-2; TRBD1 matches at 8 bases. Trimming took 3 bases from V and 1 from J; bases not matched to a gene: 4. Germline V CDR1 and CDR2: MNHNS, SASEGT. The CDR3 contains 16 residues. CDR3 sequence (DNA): TGTGCCAGCAGTGACAGGACAGGGAGGAACACCGGGGAGCTGTTTTTT. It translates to CASSDRTGRNTGELFF.

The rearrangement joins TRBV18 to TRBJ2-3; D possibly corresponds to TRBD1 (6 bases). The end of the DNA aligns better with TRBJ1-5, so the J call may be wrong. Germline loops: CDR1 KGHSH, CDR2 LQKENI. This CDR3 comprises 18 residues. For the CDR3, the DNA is TGTGCCAGCTCACACCTCCCGACTAGCGGGACAAACACAGATACGCAGCATTTT. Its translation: CASSHLPTSGTNTDTQHF.

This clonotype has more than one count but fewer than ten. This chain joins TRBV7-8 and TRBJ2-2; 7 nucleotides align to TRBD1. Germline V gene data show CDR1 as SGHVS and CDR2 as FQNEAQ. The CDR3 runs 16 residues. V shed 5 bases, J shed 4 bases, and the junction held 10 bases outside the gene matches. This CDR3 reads CASSLQGRSSTGELFF. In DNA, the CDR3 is TGTGCCAGCAGCCTACAGGGGCGCTCGAGCACCGGGGAGCTGTTTTTT.

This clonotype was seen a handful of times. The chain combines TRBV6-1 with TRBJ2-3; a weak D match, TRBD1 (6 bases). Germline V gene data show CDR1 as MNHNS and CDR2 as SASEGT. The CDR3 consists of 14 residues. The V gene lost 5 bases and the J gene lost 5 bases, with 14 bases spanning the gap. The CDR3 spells CASSLQGKGDTQYF. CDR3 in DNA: TGTGCCAGCAGTCTCCAGGGGAAAGGAGATACGCAGTATTTT.

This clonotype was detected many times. The CDR3 loop reads CASSDPLWGNRGGQPQHF. CDR3 nucleotide sequence: TGTGCCAGCAGTGACCCTTTATGGGGCAACAGGGGAGGTCAGCCCCAGCATTTT. This chain connects TRBV6-1 to TRBJ1-5; TRBD1 aligns across 7 bases. Per the germline V gene, CDR1 is MNHNS and CDR2 is SASEGT. The V gene end was trimmed by 3 bases and the J gene end by 6 bases; junction bases not matched to a gene: 17. This CDR3 contains 18 residues.

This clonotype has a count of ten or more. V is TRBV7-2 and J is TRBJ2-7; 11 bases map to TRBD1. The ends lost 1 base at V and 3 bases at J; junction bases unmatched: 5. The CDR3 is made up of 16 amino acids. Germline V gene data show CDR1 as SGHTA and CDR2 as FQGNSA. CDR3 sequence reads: CASSLVPGTGGYEQYF. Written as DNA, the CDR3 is TGTGCCAGCAGCTTAGTCCCCGGGACAGGGGGCTACGAGCAGTACTTC.

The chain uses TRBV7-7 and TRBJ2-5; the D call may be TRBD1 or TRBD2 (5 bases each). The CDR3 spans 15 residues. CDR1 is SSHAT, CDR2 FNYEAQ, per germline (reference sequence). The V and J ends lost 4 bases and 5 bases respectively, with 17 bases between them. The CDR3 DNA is TGTGCCAGCAGCTCCGCCAGAGGGACGGGGGAGACCCAGTACTTC. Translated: CASSSARGTGETQYF.

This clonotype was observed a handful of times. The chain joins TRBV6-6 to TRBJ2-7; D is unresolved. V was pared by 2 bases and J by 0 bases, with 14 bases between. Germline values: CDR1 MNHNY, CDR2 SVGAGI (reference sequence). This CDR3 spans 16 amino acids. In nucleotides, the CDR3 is TGTGCCAGCAGTTACCTTAAGGACCTTGCCTCCTACGAGCAGTACTTC. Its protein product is CASSYLKDLASYEQYF.

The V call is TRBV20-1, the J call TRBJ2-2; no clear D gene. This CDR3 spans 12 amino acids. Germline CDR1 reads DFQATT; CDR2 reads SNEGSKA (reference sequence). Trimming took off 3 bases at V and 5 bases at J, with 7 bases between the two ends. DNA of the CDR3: TGCAGTGCTAGTGCAGTAACCGGGGAGCTGTTTTTT. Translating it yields CSASAVTGELFF.

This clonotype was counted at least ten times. CDR3 bases: TGTGCTAGTGCCCCGGGAAGCCACCAAGAGACCCAGTACTTC. Amino acids: CASAPGSHQETQYF. The genes are TRBV12-5 and TRBJ2-5; D perhaps matches TRBD2 (5 bases). With 7 bases removed from V and 0 bases from J, the gap between germline ends came to 12 bases. Germline V CDR1 and CDR2: LGHNT, FRNRAP. The CDR3 is 14 amino acids. Full variable domain (remainder filled in from reference TRBV12-5 and TRBJ2-5): DARVTQTPRHKVTEMGQEVTMRCQPILGHNTVFWYRQTMMQGLELLAYFRNRAPLDDSGMPKDRFSAEMPDATLATLKIQPSEPRDSAVYFCASAPGSHQETQYFGPGTRLLVL.

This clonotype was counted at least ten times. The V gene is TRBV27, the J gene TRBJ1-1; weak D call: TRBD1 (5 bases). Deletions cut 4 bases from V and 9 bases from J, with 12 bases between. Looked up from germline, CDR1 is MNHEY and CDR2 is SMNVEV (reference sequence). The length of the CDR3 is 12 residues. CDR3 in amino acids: CASSSGWGQAFF. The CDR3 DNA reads TGTGCCAGCAGTTCGGGGTGGGGCCAAGCTTTCTTT.

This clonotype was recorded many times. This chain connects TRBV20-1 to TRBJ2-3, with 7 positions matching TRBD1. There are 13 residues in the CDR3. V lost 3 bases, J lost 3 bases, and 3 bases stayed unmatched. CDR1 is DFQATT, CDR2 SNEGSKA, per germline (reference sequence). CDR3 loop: CSASTRGTDTQYF. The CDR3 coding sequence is TGCAGTGCTAGTACCAGGGGGACAGATACGCAGTATTTT.

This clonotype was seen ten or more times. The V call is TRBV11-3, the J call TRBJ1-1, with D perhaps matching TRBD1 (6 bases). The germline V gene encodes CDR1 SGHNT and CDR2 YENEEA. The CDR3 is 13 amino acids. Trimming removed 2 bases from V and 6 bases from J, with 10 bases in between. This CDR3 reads CASSLNRDAEAFF. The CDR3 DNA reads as TGTGCCAGCAGCTTAAACAGGGATGCTGAAGCTTTCTTT.

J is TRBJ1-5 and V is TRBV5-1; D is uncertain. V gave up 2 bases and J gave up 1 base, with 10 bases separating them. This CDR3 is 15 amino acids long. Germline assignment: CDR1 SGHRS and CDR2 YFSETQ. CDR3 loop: CASSLIPGSNQPQHF. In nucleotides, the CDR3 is TGCGCCAGCAGCTTAATCCCAGGAAGCAATCAGCCCCAGCATTTT.

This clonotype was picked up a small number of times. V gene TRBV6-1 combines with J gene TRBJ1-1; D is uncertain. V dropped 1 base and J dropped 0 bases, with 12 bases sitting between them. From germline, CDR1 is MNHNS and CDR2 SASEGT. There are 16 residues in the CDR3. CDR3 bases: TGTGCCAGCAGTGAAGGGAGGCAGTCACTGAACACTGAAGCTTTCTTT. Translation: CASSEGRQSLNTEAFF.

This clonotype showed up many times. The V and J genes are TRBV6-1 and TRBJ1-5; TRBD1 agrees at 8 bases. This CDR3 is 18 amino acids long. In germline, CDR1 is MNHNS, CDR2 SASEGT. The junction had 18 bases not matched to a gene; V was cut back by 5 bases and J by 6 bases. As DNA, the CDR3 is TGTGCCAGCAGTTTACCGTACATAGGACAGGGAGAGACTCAGCCCCAGCATTTT. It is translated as CASSLPYIGQGETQPQHF.

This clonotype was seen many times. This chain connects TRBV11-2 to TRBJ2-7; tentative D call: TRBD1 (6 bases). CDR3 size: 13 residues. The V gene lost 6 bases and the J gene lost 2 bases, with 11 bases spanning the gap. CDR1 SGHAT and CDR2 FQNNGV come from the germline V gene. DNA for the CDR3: TGTGCCAGCAGTTCCGGACAGCCCTACGAGCAGTACTTC. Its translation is CASSSGQPYEQYF.

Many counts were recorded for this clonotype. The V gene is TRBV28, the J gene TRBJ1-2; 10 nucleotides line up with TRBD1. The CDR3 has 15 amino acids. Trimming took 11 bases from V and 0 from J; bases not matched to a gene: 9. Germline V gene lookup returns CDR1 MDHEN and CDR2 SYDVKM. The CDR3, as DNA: TGTGCCGTCCGGGACAGGGGCCTACCTAACTATGGCTACACCTTC. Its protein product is CAVRDRGLPNYGYTF.

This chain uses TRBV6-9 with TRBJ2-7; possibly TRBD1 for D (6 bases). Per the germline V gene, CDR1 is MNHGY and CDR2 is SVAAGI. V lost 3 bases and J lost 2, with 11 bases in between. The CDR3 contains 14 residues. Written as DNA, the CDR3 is TGTGCCAGCAGTTACCCGGCAGGGGCCTACGAGCAGTACTTC. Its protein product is CASSYPAGAYEQYF.

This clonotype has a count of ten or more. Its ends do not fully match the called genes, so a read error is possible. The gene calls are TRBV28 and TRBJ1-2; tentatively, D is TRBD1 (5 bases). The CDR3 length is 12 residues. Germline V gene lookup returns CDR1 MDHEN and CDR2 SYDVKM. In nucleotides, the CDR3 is TGTGCCAGCAGTCCCGGGGCCTATAGCTACACCTTC. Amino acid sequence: CASSPGAYSYTF.

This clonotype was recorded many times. For the CDR3, the DNA is TGTGCCAGCAGTACACGGACCGTTGGTGAAAAACTGTTTTTT. Its translation is CASSTRTVGEKLFF. The gene calls are TRBV12-3 or TRBV12-4 and TRBJ1-4; D gene uncertain. Trimming cost V 5 bases and J 7 bases, with 14 bases left between them. The CDR3 runs 14 residues.

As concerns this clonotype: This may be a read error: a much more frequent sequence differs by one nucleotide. This chain's CDR3 is CASSLDREAGELFF. In DNA, the CDR3 is TGTGCCAGCAGCTTGGACAGGGAGGCCGGGGAGCTGTTTTTT. The chain recombines TRBV7-3 with TRBJ2-2; 8 nucleotides agree with TRBD1. Germline CDR1 reads SGHTA; CDR2 reads FQGTGA. Trimming cost V 3 bases and J 6 bases; bases outside gene matches: 3. CDR3 size: 14 residues. Full variable domain (missing parts from reference TRBV7-3 and TRBJ2-2): GAGVSQTPSNKVTEKGKYVELRCDPISGHTALYWYRQSLGQGPEFLIYFQGTGAADDSGLPNDRFFAVRPEGSVSTLKIQRTERGDSAVYLCASSLDREAGELFFGEGSRLTVL.

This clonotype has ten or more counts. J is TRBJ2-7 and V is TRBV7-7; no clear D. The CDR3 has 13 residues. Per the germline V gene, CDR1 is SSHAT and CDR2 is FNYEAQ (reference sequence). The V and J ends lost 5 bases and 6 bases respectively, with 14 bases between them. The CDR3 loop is CASSIMNSGEQYF. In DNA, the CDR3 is TGTGCCAGCAGCATCATGAACAGTGGCGAGCAGTACTTC.

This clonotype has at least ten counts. In nucleotides, the CDR3 is TGTGCCAGCAGTTCTGAAGGGACCCCGGTAGGCTATGGCTACACCTTC. As protein: CASSSEGTPVGYGYTF. J is TRBJ1-2 and V is TRBV12-3 or TRBV12-4, with D possibly being TRBD1 (5 bases). V dropped 4 bases and J dropped 4 bases, with 19 bases sitting between them. The CDR3 spans 16 residues.

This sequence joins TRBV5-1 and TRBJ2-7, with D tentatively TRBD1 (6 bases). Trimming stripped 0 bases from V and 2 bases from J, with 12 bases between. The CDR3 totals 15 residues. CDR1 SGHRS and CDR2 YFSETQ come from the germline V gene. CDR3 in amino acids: CASSLVKGVTYEQYF. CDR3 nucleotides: TGCGCCAGCAGCTTGGTCAAGGGGGTCACCTACGAGCAGTACTTC. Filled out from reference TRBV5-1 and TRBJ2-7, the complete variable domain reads KAGVTQTPRYLIKTRGQQVTLSCSPISGHRSVSWYQQTPGQGLQFLFEYFSETQRNKGNFPGRFSGRQFSNSRSEMNVSTLELGDSALYLCASSLVKGVTYEQYFGPGTRLTVT.

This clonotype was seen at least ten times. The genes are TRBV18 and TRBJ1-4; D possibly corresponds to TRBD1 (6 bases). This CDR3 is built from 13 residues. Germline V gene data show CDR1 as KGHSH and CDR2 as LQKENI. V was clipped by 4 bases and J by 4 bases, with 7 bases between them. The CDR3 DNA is TGTGCCAGCTCACGGGACATTAATGAAAAACTGTTTTTT. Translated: CASSRDINEKLFF.

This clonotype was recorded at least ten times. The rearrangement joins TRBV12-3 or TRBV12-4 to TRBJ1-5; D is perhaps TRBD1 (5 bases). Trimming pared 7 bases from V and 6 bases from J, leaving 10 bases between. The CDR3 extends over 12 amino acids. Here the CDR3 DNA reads TGTGCCAGCACCTTGGGGGGTCAGCCCCAGCATTTT. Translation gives CASTLGGQPQHF.